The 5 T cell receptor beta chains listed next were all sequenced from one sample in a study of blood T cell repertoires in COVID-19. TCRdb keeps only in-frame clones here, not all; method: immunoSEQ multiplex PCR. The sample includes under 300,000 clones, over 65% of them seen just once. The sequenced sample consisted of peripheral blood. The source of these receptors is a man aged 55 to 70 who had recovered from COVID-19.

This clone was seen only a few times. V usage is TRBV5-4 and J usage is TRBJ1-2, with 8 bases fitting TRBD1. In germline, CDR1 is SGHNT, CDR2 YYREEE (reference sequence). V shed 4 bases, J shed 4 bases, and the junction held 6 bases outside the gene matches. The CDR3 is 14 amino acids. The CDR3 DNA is TGTGCCAGCAGCACCTTACAGGGGGGCTATGGCTACACCTTC. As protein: CASSTLQGGYGYTF.

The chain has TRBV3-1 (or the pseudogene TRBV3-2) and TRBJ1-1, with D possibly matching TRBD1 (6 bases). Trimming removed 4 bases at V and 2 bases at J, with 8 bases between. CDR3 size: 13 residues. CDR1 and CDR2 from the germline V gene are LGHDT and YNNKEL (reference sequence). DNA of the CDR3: TGTGCCAGCAGCCCGGGACACAACACTGAAGCTTTCTTT. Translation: CASSPGHNTEAFF.

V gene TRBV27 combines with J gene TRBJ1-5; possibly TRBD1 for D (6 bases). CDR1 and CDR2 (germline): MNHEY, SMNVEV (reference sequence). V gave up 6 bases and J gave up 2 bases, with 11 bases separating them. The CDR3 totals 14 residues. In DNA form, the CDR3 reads TGTGCCAGCAGACTACAGGGTGGCAATCAGCCCCAGCATTTT. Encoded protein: CASRLQGGNQPQHF.

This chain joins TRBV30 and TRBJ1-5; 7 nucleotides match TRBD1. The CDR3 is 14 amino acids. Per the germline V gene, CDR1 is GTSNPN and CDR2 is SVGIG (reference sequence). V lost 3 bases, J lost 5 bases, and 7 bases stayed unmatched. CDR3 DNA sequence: TGTGCCTGGAGGACGACAGGGCAACATCAGCCCCAGCATTTT. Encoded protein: CAWRTTGQHQPQHF.

CDR3 sequence reads: CASSRRTSGRNEQFF. The CDR3 DNA is TGTGCCAGCAGCCGGCGGACTAGCGGAAGAAATGAGCAGTTCTTC. The chain combines TRBV6-5 with TRBJ2-1; TRBD2 matches at 10 bases. The CDR3 loop spans 15 amino acids. The V and J ends lost 6 bases and 7 bases, in that order; junction bases with no gene match: 9. Germline-derived CDR1 and CDR2 are MNHEY and SVGAGI.